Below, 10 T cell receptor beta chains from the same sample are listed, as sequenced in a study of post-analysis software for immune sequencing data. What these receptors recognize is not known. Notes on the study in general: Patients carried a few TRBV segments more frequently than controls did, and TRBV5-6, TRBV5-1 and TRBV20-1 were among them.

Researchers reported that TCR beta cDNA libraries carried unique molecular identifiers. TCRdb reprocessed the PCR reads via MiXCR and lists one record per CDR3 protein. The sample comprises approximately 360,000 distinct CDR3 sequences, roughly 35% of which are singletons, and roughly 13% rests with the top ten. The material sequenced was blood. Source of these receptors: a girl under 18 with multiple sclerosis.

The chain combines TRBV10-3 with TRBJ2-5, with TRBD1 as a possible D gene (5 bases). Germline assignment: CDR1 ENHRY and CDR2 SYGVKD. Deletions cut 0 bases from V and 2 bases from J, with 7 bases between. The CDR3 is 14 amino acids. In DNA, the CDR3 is TGTGCCATCAGTGAGTCAAGGGGTCAAGAGACCCAGTACTTC. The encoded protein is CAISESRGQETQYF.

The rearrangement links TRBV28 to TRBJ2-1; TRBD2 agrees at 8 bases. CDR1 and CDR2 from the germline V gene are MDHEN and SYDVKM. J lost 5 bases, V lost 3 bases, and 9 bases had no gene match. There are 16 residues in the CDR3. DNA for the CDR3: TGTGCCAGCAGTTTTATCGGGGGGGCTCCGCACAATGAGCAGTTCTTC. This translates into CASSFIGGAPHNEQFF.

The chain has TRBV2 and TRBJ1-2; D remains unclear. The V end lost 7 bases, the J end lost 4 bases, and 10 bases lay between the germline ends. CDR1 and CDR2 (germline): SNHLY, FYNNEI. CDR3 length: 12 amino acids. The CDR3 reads CASNPETYGYTF. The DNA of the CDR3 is TGTGCCAGCAACCCGGAGACCTATGGCTACACCTTC.

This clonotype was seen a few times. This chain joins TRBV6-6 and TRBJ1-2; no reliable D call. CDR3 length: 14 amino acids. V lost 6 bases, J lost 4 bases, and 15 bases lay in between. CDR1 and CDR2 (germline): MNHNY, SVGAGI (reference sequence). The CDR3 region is CASSDPILVYGYTF. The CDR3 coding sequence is TGTGCCAGCAGCGATCCTATACTAGTCTATGGCTACACCTTC.

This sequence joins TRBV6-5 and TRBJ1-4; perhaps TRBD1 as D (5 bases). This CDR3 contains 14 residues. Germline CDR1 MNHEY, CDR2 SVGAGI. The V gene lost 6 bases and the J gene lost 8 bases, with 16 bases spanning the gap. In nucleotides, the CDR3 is TGTGCCAGCAGCCGGGACTTCCTGAGGGAAAAACTGTTTTTT. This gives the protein CASSRDFLREKLFF.

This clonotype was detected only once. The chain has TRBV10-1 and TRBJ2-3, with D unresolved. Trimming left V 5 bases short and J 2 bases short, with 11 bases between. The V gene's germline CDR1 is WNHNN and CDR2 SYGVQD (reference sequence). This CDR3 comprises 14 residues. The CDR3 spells CASSYSRYTDTQYF. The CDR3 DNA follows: TGCGCCAGCAGTTATAGCCGATACACAGATACGCAGTATTTT.

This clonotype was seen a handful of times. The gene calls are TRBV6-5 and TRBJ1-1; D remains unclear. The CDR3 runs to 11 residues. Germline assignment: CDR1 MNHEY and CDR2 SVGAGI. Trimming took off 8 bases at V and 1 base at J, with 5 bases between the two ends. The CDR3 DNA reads TGTGCCAGCTTCGAGAACACTGAAGCTTTCTTT. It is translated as CASFENTEAFF.

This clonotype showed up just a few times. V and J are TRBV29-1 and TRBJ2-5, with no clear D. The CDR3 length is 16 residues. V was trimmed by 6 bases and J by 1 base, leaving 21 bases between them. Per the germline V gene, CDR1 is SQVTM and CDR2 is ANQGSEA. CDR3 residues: CSVTSVYRTVQETQYF. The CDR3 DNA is TGCAGCGTCACATCGGTATATAGAACAGTCCAAGAGACCCAGTACTTC. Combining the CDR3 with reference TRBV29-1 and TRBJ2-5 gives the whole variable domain SAVISQKPSRDICQRGTSLTIQCQVDSQVTMMFWYRQQPGQSLTLIATANQGSEATYESGFVIDKFPISRPNLTFSTLTVSNMSPEDSSIYLCSVTSVYRTVQETQYFGPGTRLLVL.

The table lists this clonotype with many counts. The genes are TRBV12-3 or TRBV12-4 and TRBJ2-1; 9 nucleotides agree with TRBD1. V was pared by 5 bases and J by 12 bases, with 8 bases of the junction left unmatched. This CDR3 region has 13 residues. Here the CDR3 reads CASSLSPGQGQFF. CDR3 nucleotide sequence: TGTGCCAGCAGTCTCTCCCCGGGACAGGGGCAGTTCTTC.

In nucleotides, the CDR3 is TGCGCCAGCAGCCAGTTCGGACGAGGGCTGGACACAGATACGCAGTATTTT. It codes for CASSQFGRGLDTDTQYF. The chain uses TRBV4-3 and TRBJ2-3; a weak D match, TRBD2 (5 bases). Trimming stripped 3 bases from V and 2 bases from J, with 18 bases between. The CDR3 is 17 residues long. Germline CDR1 and CDR2: LGHNA and YSLEER.